The T cell receptor (beta chain) under discussion was sequenced for a study of blood T cell repertoires in COVID-19. Here immunoSEQ multiplex PCR was the method, and the copy in TCRdb shows in-frame clones only, minus some. This table has a few hundred thousand clones, roughly 89% appearing once. Trimming took 5 bases from V and 3 from J; bases not matched to a gene: 4. Germline V CDR1 and CDR2: SGDLS, YYNGEE. This CDR3 is 14 amino acids long. Resolution of symptoms, clearance, or two negative PCRs was present in recovered Cohort 3 donors. This clone was found once. The gene calls are TRBV9 and TRBJ2-7, with 11 bases aligning to TRBD2. The receptor comes from a woman under 30 who had recovered from COVID-19. The sequenced sample was PBMCs or T cells enriched from blood (not recorded which). The CDR3 is CASRPSGRHYEQYF. Written as DNA, the CDR3 is TGTGCCAGCAGACCTAGCGGGAGGCACTACGAGCAGTACTTC.